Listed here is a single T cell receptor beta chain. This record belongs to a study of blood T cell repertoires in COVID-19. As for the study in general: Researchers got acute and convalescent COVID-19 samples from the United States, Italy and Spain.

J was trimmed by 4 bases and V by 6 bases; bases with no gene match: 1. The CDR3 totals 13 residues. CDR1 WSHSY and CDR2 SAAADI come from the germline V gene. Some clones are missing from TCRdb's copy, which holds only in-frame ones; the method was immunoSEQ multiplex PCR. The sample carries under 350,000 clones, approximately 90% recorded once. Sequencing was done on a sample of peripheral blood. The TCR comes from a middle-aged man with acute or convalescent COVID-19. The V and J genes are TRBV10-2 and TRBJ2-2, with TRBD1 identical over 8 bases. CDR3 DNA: TGCGCCAGCAGGGACAGGGCCACCGGGGAGCTGTTTTTT. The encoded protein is CASRDRATGELFF.